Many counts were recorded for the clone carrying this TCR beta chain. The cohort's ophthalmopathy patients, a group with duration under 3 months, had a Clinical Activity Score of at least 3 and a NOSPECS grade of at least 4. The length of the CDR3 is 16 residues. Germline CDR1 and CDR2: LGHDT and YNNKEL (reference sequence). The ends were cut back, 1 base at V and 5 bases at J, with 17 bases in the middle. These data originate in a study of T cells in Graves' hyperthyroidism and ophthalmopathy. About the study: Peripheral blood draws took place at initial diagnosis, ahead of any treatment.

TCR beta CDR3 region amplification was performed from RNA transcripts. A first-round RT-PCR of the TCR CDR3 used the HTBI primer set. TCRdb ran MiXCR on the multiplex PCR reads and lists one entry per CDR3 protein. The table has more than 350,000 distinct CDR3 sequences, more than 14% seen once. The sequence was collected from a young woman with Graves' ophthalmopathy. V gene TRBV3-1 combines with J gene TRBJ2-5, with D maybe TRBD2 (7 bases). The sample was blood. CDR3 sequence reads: CASSQVGGGGSETQYF. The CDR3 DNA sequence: TGTGCCAGCAGCCAAGTTGGAGGGGGGGGGAGTGAGACCCAGTACTTC.